This TCR beta chain appears in the sequencing data of a study of shared clonotypes between healthy human individuals. The germline V and J ends were trimmed by 2 bases and 0 bases, with 9 bases remaining between them. The CDR3 covers 15 residues. Germline CDR1 SGHDT, CDR2 YYEEEE. TCRdb's table, derived via immunoSEQ multiplex PCR, lists solely in-frame clones and lacks some. Of around 200,000 clones listed, 65% to 80% are singletons. This TCR derives from a man under 40 in good health. V gene TRBV5-6 combines with J gene TRBJ2-1; D is possibly TRBD1 (6 bases). The sequencing sample was made of memory CD4+ T cells sorted from blood. The subset: CD45RA-negative fraction. The CDR3 loop is CASSFPQGSYNEQFF. Here the CDR3 DNA reads TGTGCCAGCAGCTTCCCACAGGGCTCCTACAATGAGCAGTTCTTC. Filled out from reference TRBV5-6 and TRBJ2-1, the complete variable domain reads DAGVTQSPTHLIKTRGQQVTLRCSPKSGHDTVSWYQQALGQGPQFIFQYYEEEERQRGNFPDRFSGHQFPNYSSELNVNALLLGDSALYLCASSFPQGSYNEQFFGPGTRLTVL.